This is a list of T cell receptor beta chains from one sample in a study of T cells in Graves' hyperthyroidism and ophthalmopathy. TCRdb analysed the multiplex PCR reads with MiXCR anew, one entry per CDR3 protein. The data contain approximately 610,000 distinct CDR3 sequences, over 15% of them singletons. Specimen: blood. These receptors were taken from a woman between 18 and 30 years old with Graves' hyperthyroidism. Both conserved end residues are part of each CDR3. A D gene is named only where the DNA matches it firmly. Where a row states a size, it is once, few, many or the class of an expanded clone; other rows omit it.

cdr3_length j_call d_call v_call clone_size cdr3_nt cdr3_aa
14 TRBJ2-2 - TRBV12-3/TRBV12-4 - TGTGCCAGCACCCTCGGGCTAGCAAGCGGGGAGCTGTTTTTT CASTLGLASGELFF
14 TRBJ2-3 TRBD1 TRBV6-1 many TGTGCCAGCAGTTTCGGGACAGGGAGGGATACGCAGTATTTT CASSFGTGRDTQYF
14 TRBJ2-4 - TRBV20-1 few TGCAGTGCCCTGAGGGGGATAGCCAAAAACATTCAGTACTTC CSALRGIAKNIQYF
12 TRBJ1-2 - TRBV20-1 few TGCAGTGCCCTTGCGGGGGGCTTTGGCTACACCTTC CSALAGGFGYTF
14 TRBJ2-5 - TRBV20-1 many TGCAGTGCTAGAGACGGCGGCGGGCAAGAGACCCAGTACTTC CSARDGGGQETQYF
15 TRBJ1-2 - TRBV30 many TGTGCCTGGAGAAGGGCAGGGTTGGGTAACTATGGCTACACCTTC CAWRRAGLGNYGYTF
16 TRBJ2-7 TRBD2 TRBV3-1 few TGTGCCAGCAGTCGAACCGGGACTAGTTTCTCCTACGAGCAGTACTTC CASSRTGTSFSYEQYF
15 TRBJ1-2 TRBD1 TRBV18 - TGTGCCAGCTCACCACTCGACAGGGGAATCTATGGCTACACCTTC CASSPLDRGIYGYTF
13 TRBJ2-3 - TRBV5-1 few TGCGCCAGCAGCTTACTACAGACAGATACGCAGTATTTT CASSLLQTDTQYF
15 TRBJ2-1 - TRBV3-1 many TGTGCCAGCAGCCAAGATAGACAGGGACTCGATGAGCAGTTCTTC CASSQDRQGLDEQFF
17 TRBJ1-6 - TRBV11-2 - TGTGCCAGCAGCTTAGGGGTACGCGGTCGGAGAAATTCACCCCTCCACTTT CASSLGVRGRRNSPLHF
14 TRBJ2-3 TRBD1 TRBV12-3/TRBV12-4 many TGTGCCAGCAGTGACGGGACAGGGAAAGATACGCAGTATTTT CASSDGTGKDTQYF
16 TRBJ2-3 TRBD2 TRBV6-5 - TGTGCCAGCAGTTACTCGTCTAGCGGAGGCACAGATACGCAGTATTTT CASSYSSSGGTDTQYF
16 TRBJ1-2 - TRBV10-3 - TGTGCCATCAGTGAGTCGTTATTAACAGGGAACTATGGCTACACCTTC CAISESLLTGNYGYTF
13 TRBJ2-3 - TRBV11-2 many TGTGCCAGCAGAGTCGGGAACACAGATACGCAGTATTTT CASRVGNTDTQYF
16 TRBJ2-5 - TRBV11-2 - TGTGCCAGCAGACACCCCGGTACTACCCTAGGGGAGACCCAGTACTTC CASRHPGTTLGETQYF
14 TRBJ2-2 - TRBV7-9 few TGTGCCAGCAGCTTCAGGGGAGACACCGGGGAGCTGTTTTTT CASSFRGDTGELFF
13 TRBJ1-5 - TRBV3-1 many TGTGCCAGCAGCCAATCGAGTAATCAGCCCCAGCATTTT CASSQSSNQPQHF
16 TRBJ2-2 - TRBV9 few TGTGCCAGCAGCCGCCCCGGGACAATGGTAACCGGGGAGCTGTTTTTT CASSRPGTMVTGELFF
15 TRBJ2-3 TRBD2 TRBV7-2 many TGTGCCAGCAGCTTATCGGGGGGGGTCGGTCATACGCAGTATTTT CASSLSGGVGHTQYF
18 TRBJ2-6 TRBD1 TRBV6-1 few TGTGCCAGCAGTAAAGACAGGGTCCCACCTCTTGGGGCCAACGTCCTGACTTTC CASSKDRVPPLGANVLTF
15 TRBJ2-5 - TRBV5-1 few TGCGCCAGCAGCGAGACGGGTGCCCGCTTAGAGACCCAGTACTTC CASSETGARLETQYF
12 TRBJ2-1 - TRBV7-2 many TGTGCCAGCAGCCTGCGGGGCAATGAGCAGTTCTTC CASSLRGNEQFF
17 TRBJ2-7 - TRBV7-2 - TGTGCCAGCAGCTTAGGGTTTCGTCGTCCTGCGGCCTACGAGCAGTACTTC CASSLGFRRPAAYEQYF
13 TRBJ2-5 TRBD2 TRBV20-1 - TGCAGTGCTAGGGTCGGGGGGCAAGAGACCCAGTACTTC CSARVGGQETQYF
12 TRBJ1-1 TRBD1 TRBV29-1 many TGCAGCGTTGGACAGGGGAACACTGAAGCTTTCTTT CSVGQGNTEAFF
15 TRBJ1-5 - TRBV4-1 few TGCGCCAGCAGCCAAGGTGTTACAGGGACTCAGCCCCAGCATTTT CASSQGVTGTQPQHF
11 TRBJ2-2 - TRBV12-3/TRBV12-4 few TGTGCCAGCACCTCAACCGGGGAGCTGTTTTTT CASTSTGELFF
15 TRBJ2-2 - TRBV12-3/TRBV12-4 many TGTGCCAGCAGTTTTTCGACAGACCGGACCGGGGAGCTGTTTTTT CASSFSTDRTGELFF
16 TRBJ1-2 - TRBV2 few TGTGCCAGCAGTGACGGGTTTCCAGGATGGGGCTATGGCTACACCTTC CASSDGFPGWGYGYTF
15 TRBJ2-3 - TRBV28 many TGTGCCAGCAGCATGGGGGATACTAGCACAGATACGCAGTATTTT CASSMGDTSTDTQYF
15 TRBJ2-2 - TRBV7-2 few TGTGCCAGCAGTCCCCCCGGGGGGCAAACCGGGGAGCTGTTTTTT CASSPPGGQTGELFF
11 TRBJ2-5 - TRBV12-3/TRBV12-4 many TGTGCCAGCGGAGAGACACAGACCCAGTACTTC CASGETQTQYF
15 TRBJ2-5 TRBD1 TRBV3-1 few TGTGCCAGCAGCCAAGGGGACAGGGGCCAAGAGACCCAGTACTTC CASSQGDRGQETQYF
15 TRBJ2-3 - TRBV5-1 few TGCGCCAGCAGCTTGGAGGTCCCCCTCACAGATACGCAGTATTTT CASSLEVPLTDTQYF
15 TRBJ2-1 TRBD2 TRBV6-1 - TGTGCCAGCAGTGAGACTAGCGGGAGTATCAATGAGCAGTTCTTC CASSETSGSINEQFF
13 TRBJ1-4 - TRBV27 few TGTGCCAGCAGTTCCCTTTTAAACGAAAAACTGTTTTTT CASSSLLNEKLFF
11 TRBJ1-1 - TRBV2 many TGTGCCAGCATTGGGAATAATGAAGCTTTCTTT CASIGNNEAFF
15 TRBJ1-1 - TRBV19 few TGTGCCAGTAGTCCCAACCCCATCCCTAACACTGAAGCTTTCTTT CASSPNPIPNTEAFF
14 TRBJ2-4 - TRBV12-3/TRBV12-4 many TGTGCCAGCAGTCCAGGGCTAGCCAAAAACATTCAGTACTTC CASSPGLAKNIQYF
18 TRBJ2-2 TRBD2 TRBV19 - TGTGCCAGTAGTATAGTAACTAGCGGGAGGTCCCCACCCGGGGAGCTGTTTTTT CASSIVTSGRSPPGELFF
15 TRBJ1-5 TRBD1 TRBV11-2 many TGTGCCAGCAGCTTTGGACAGGGCGGTAATCAGCCCCAGCATTTT CASSFGQGGNQPQHF
17 TRBJ1-2 TRBD1 TRBV18 - TGTGCCAGCTCGCCAACCGGGGACAGTTTTTCTAACTATGGCTACACCTTC CASSPTGDSFSNYGYTF
14 TRBJ1-1 - TRBV2 many TGTGCCAGCAGCGCGGACAGTCTGAACACTGAAGCTTTCTTT CASSADSLNTEAFF
17 TRBJ2-5 - TRBV28 few TGTGCCAGCAGTTTATCCCGCGGCAGCCGGTGGCAAGAGACCCAGTACTTC CASSLSRGSRWQETQYF
18 TRBJ2-1 - TRBV11-2 - TGTGCCAGCAGCTTAGATCGGGCATTATACCATTCCTACAATGAGCAGTTCTTC CASSLDRALYHSYNEQFF
13 TRBJ1-2 TRBD1 TRBV20-1 - TGCAGTGCCCCCGACAGGGGACTCTATGGCTACACCTTC CSAPDRGLYGYTF
15 TRBJ1-2 - TRBV2 many TGTGCCAGCAGTGAAGGACACGGATTTAACTATGGCTACACCTTC CASSEGHGFNYGYTF
14 TRBJ2-1 - TRBV25-1 - TGTGCCAGCAGTGAAAGGGTCCCCTACAATGAGCAGTTCTTC CASSERVPYNEQFF
10 TRBJ2-3 - TRBV20-1 - TGCAGTGCGGGGGGACTGATGCAGTATTTT CSAGGLMQYF
12 TRBJ2-5 - TRBV6-1 many TGTGCCAGCAGTTCCTCCGCGGAGACCCAGTACTTC CASSSSAETQYF
14 TRBJ2-7 - TRBV6-1 many TGTGCCAGCAAGGTCAGGGATAGCTCCTACGAGCAGTACTTC CASKVRDSSYEQYF
20 TRBJ2-1 TRBD2 TRBV20-1 many TGCAGTGCTAGTCTGTTTGGGATAGCGGGAGGACCTAGCTCCTACAATGAGCAGTTCTTC CSASLFGIAGGPSSYNEQFF
17 TRBJ2-1 - TRBV15 - TGTGCCACCAGCAGAGATGGGTTCCGGGACCCCTCATATGAGCAGTTCTTC CATSRDGFRDPSYEQFF